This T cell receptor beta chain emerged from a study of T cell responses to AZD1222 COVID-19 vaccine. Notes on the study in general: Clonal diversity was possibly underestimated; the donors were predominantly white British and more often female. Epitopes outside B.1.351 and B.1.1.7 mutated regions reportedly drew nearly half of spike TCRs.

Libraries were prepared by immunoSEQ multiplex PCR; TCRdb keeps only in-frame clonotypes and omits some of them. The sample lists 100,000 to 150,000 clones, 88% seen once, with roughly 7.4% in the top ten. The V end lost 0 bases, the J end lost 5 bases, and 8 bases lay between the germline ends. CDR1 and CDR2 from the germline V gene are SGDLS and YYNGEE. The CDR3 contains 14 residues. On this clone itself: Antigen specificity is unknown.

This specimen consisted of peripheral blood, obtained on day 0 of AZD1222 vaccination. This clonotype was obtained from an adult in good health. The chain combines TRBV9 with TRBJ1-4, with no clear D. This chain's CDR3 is CASSVGRRNEKLFF. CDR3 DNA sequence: TGTGCCAGCAGCGTAGGCAGGAGGAATGAAAAACTGTTTTTT.